The source of this T cell receptor beta chain is a study of CD8+ T cells in alopecia areata. Whole-study results and caveats: Lesional scalp displayed greater clonality than normal scalp, most notably in alopecia totalis/universalis. Resident alphabeta T cells of normal skin are also sequenced in scalp samples.

Treatment defined: oral pan-JAK inhibitor, 5-10 mg twice daily. V was trimmed by 3 bases and J by 7 bases, leaving 12 bases between them. The CDR3 loop spans 12 amino acids. Germline assignment: CDR1 GTSNPN and CDR2 SVGIG (reference sequence). Extracted from the samples, RNA was reverse transcribed into cDNA to serve as the sequencing template. The protocol was immunoSEQ multiplex PCR, while the TCRdb copy is restricted to in-frame clones and leaves out a portion. The repertoire consists of 250,000 to 350,000 clones, with over 45% occurring once and the leading ten covering 0.8% to 1%. In regard to this clone: No antigen is known for it.

The source material was CD4+ T cells sorted from blood, sampled at roughly week 53, from a patient treated with tofacitinib. The chain recombines TRBV30 with TRBJ1-2; D ambiguous. The receptor comes from a human donor with alopecia areata. The CDR3 protein is CAWRGSGGGYTF. The CDR3 DNA follows: TGTGCCTGGAGGGGATCTGGCGGTGGCTACACCTTC.